By its share, the clone carrying this T cell receptor beta chain is medium-sized. Its antigen is still unknown. No treatment of any kind had been given to any patient before thyroid surgery. The data belong to a study of metastatic and nonmetastatic thyroid tumors. Overall study context: Across peripheral blood and tumor or nodule tissue samples taken from malignant and benign thyroid patients, the repertoires were compared with one another.

Findings and caveats of the study: Relative to benign nodules, malignant thyroid tumors were reportedly characterized by significantly elevated TCR beta diversity in blood and tumor.

J gave up 9 bases and V 3 bases, and 9 bases lay outside the gene matches. Germline assignment: CDR1 LNHDA and CDR2 SQIVND (reference sequence). This CDR3 is 14 amino acids long. Original methodology: Clinicopathological groups differed in CDR3, with these differences serving to build a distant-metastasis classifier for papillary thyroid cancer. TCRdb re-processed the PCR reads through MiXCR. These V and J calls originate from TCRdb's pipeline instead of the authors' own analysis. In the table there are 6,500 to 9,000 clones, approximately 35% of which are singletons. This TCR was sampled from a female donor with papillary thyroid cancer or a benign thyroid nodule (not recorded which). Some clones in this sample may be carry-over from other donors' samples. The V call is TRBV19, the J call TRBJ2-7, with 9 bases identical to TRBD1. The sample was tumor tissue. The CDR3 loop is CASSITGQGMVQYF. The CDR3 DNA reads TGTGCCAGTAGTATCACGGGACAGGGCATGGTGCAGTACTTC.